These 27 T cell receptor beta chains came from one sample sequenced in a study of T cell changes during pregnancy in multiple sclerosis. Assay used: immunoSEQ multiplex PCR; TCRdb lists only in-frame clones, some missing. The data hold 35,000 to 45,000 clones, with approximately 92% observed a single time. Here the sequenced sample was CD4+ T cells from peripheral blood mononuclear cells, taken in the third trimester of pregnancy. These receptor sequences come from a female donor with multiple sclerosis, enrolled in a pregnancy study.

This clone was seen a single time. The rearrangement uses TRBV2 and TRBJ2-4; D is uncertain. V shed 3 bases and J shed 0 bases, with 6 bases lying between them. CDR1 is SNHLY, CDR2 FYNNEI, per germline. This CDR3 spans 14 amino acids. DNA of the CDR3: TGTGCCAGCAGTGAGAGAATAGCCAAAAACATTCAGTACTTC. The encoded protein is CASSERIAKNIQYF.

V gene TRBV5-4 combines with J gene TRBJ1-1; D uncertain. CDR3 length: 15 residues. Germline-derived CDR1 and CDR2 are SGHNT and YYREEE (reference sequence). Deletions cut 1 base from V and 0 bases from J, with 10 bases between. CDR3 sequence: CASSLRNSMNTEAFF. CDR3 in DNA: TGTGCCAGCAGCTTGAGAAACAGTATGAACACTGAAGCTTTCTTT.

V usage is TRBV15 and J usage is TRBJ2-1; D might be TRBD1 (6 bases). Germline CDR1 and CDR2: LNHNV and YYDKDF (reference sequence). V shed 1 base and J shed 0 bases, with 13 bases lying between them. The CDR3 contains 17 residues. The CDR3 sequence is CATSRVSRGSSYNEQFF. The DNA for the CDR3 is TGTGCCACCAGCAGAGTGTCAAGGGGGAGCTCCTACAATGAGCAGTTCTTC.

The chain is built from TRBV28 and TRBJ1-1; perhaps TRBD1 as D (5 bases). Germline V gene lookup returns CDR1 MDHEN and CDR2 SYDVKM. The V end lost 6 bases, the J end lost 8 bases, and 16 bases lay between the germline ends. The CDR3 spans 13 residues. The CDR3 bases are TGTGCCAGCAGCGACAGAGCCGCTGCGGAAGCTTTCTTT. Protein: CASSDRAAAEAFF.

The CDR3 sequence: CASSESRVGELFF. DNA of the CDR3: TGTGCCAGCAGTGAATCCAGGGTCGGGGAGCTGTTTTTT. The chain joins TRBV6-1 to TRBJ2-2; D possibly corresponds to TRBD1 (5 bases). V was pared by 2 bases and J by 7 bases, with 8 bases between. This CDR3 is built from 13 residues. The V gene's germline CDR1 is MNHNS and CDR2 SASEGT.

This sequence joins TRBV6-6 and TRBJ2-1; 11 nucleotides match TRBD2. Looked up from germline, CDR1 is MNHNY and CDR2 is SVGAGI (reference sequence). The CDR3 totals 15 residues. V lost 6 bases and J lost 5; bases outside the gene matches: 6. The CDR3 loop is CASRELAGVDNEQFF. For the CDR3, the DNA is TGTGCCAGCAGGGAACTAGCGGGAGTCGACAATGAGCAGTTCTTC.

The chain links TRBV28 to TRBJ2-2; D is unclear. The CDR3 is made up of 12 amino acids. V was trimmed by 6 bases and J by 5 bases, leaving 7 bases between them. The V gene's germline CDR1 is MDHEN and CDR2 SYDVKM. For the CDR3, the DNA is TGTGCCAGCAGCCCTCGGACCGGGGAGCTGTTTTTT. Translated: CASSPRTGELFF. The entire variable domain, with the rest obtained from reference TRBV28 and TRBJ2-2, is as follows: DVKVTQSSRYLVKRTGEKVFLECVQDMDHENMFWYRQDPGLGLRLIYFSYDVKMKEKGDIPEGYSVSREKKERFSLILESASTNQTSMYLCASSPRTGELFFGEGSRLTVL.

The chain couples TRBV18 to TRBJ2-7, with D possibly matching TRBD2 (5 bases). This CDR3 comprises 15 residues. The V end lost 2 bases, the J end lost 1 base, and 12 bases lay between the germline ends. The germline V gene has CDR1 KGHSH and CDR2 LQKENI. CDR3 DNA: TGTGCCAGCTCACCAAAACGGGGAGCATCCTACGAGCAGTACTTC. It translates to CASSPKRGASYEQYF. The full variable domain, with the rest looked up from reference TRBV18 and TRBJ2-7, is NAGVMQNPRHLVRRRGQEARLRCSPMKGHSHVYWYRQLPEEGLKFMVYLQKENIIDESGMPKERFSAEFPKEGPSILRIQQVVRGDSAAYFCASSPKRGASYEQYFGPGTRLTVT.

The chain links TRBV10-1 to TRBJ2-2, with 7 bases fitting TRBD2. Germline values: CDR1 WNHNN, CDR2 SYGVQD (reference sequence). The CDR3 spans 15 residues. V lost 6 bases and J lost 7; bases outside the gene matches: 11. The CDR3 loop reads CASRASSGFGGELFF. The DNA of the CDR3 is TGCGCCAGCAGAGCCTCTAGCGGCTTCGGCGGGGAGCTGTTTTTT.

This clone appeared a single time. This sequence joins TRBV5-4 and TRBJ2-3; TRBD2 matches at 9 bases. The ends lost 0 bases at V and 3 bases at J; junction bases unmatched: 2. Germline CDR1 and CDR2: SGHNT and YYREEE (reference sequence). The CDR3 has 15 amino acids. CDR3 DNA: TGTGCCAGCAGCTTGGATAGCGGGAGAACAGATACGCAGTATTTT. Translated, it gives CASSLDSGRTDTQYF.

J is TRBJ1-2 and V is TRBV6-4; D is undetermined. V was trimmed by 3 bases and J by 8 bases, leaving 13 bases between them. Germline values: CDR1 MRHNA, CDR2 SNTAGT. The CDR3 sequence is 13 residues long. Here the CDR3 reads CASSEESGWGYTF. CDR3 DNA: TGTGCCAGCAGTGAGGAGTCCGGGTGGGGCTACACCTTC.

The rearrangement joins TRBV9 to TRBJ2-7; D perhaps matches TRBD2 (5 bases). Trimming took off 0 bases at V and 5 bases at J, with 9 bases between the two ends. CDR1 and CDR2 (germline): SGDLS, YYNGEE. CDR3 length: 13 residues. The CDR3 region is CASSVAPGNEQYF. CDR3 nucleotides: TGTGCCAGCAGCGTAGCTCCGGGGAACGAGCAGTACTTC.

In DNA form, the CDR3 reads TGTGCCAGTAGGGACCCCTTACTAGCTACCAGAGCCCCTACCTACAATGAGCAGTTCTTC. Protein sequence: CASRDPLLATRAPTYNEQFF. The J gene is TRBJ2-1, the V gene TRBV19, with a weak D call TRBD2 (6 bases). The CDR3 extends over 20 amino acids. Germline values: CDR1 LNHDA, CDR2 SQIVND (reference sequence). V was trimmed by 6 bases and J by 2 bases, leaving 29 bases between them.

The table lists this clone with a count of one. The V and J genes are TRBV5-4 and TRBJ2-7, with D possibly matching TRBD1 (5 bases). V gave up 1 base and J gave up 2 bases, with 16 bases separating them. Germline V gene data show CDR1 as SGHNT and CDR2 as YYREEE (reference sequence). The CDR3 loop spans 16 amino acids. CDR3: CASSLYGGAKPYEQYF. As DNA, the CDR3 is TGTGCCAGCAGCTTGTATGGTGGGGCCAAGCCCTACGAGCAGTACTTC. The whole variable domain, remainder taken from reference TRBV5-4 and TRBJ2-7, is ETGVTQSPTHLIKTRGQQVTLRCSSQSGHNTVSWYQQALGQGPQFIFQYYREEENGRGNFPPRFSGLQFPNYSSELNVNALELDDSALYLCASSLYGGAKPYEQYFGPGTRLTVT.

CDR3 nucleotide sequence: TGCGCCAGCAGCACAAAACACCAGGGACAGGGGCATGAGCAGTTCTTC. Its translation: CASSTKHQGQGHEQFF. The chain links TRBV5-1 to TRBJ2-1, with 10 positions matching TRBD1. CDR1 SGHRS and CDR2 YFSETQ come from the germline V gene. CDR3 length equals 16 residues. Trimming cost V 4 bases and J 8 bases; bases outside gene matches: 12.

This chain links TRBV6-6 with TRBJ2-3; 9 bases are a match to TRBD1. Losses at the gene ends were 9 bases for V and 6 bases for J; bases not matched to a gene: 13. The V gene's germline CDR1 is MNHNY and CDR2 SVGAGI (reference sequence). CDR3 size: 15 residues. The CDR3 protein is CASSISGTGSDTQYF. The CDR3 nucleotides read TGTGCCAGTTCCATTTCCGGGACAGGGAGCGATACGCAGTATTTT.

The chain has TRBV30 and TRBJ2-4; 12 nucleotides align to TRBD2. CDR1 is GTSNPN and CDR2 is SVGIG in the germline V gene (reference sequence). V gave up 4 bases and J gave up 0 bases; unmatched junction bases: 4. The CDR3 length is 16 residues. CDR3 nucleotides: TGTGCCTGGACTAGCGGGAGGGTCCTAGCCAAAAACATTCAGTACTTC. Its translation is CAWTSGRVLAKNIQYF. Full variable domain (outside the CDR3, taken from reference TRBV30 and TRBJ2-4): SQTIHQWPATLVQPVGSPLSLECTVEGTSNPNLYWYRQAAGRGLQLLFYSVGIGQISSEVPQNLSASRPQDRQFILSSKKLLLSDSGFYLCAWTSGRVLAKNIQYFGAGTRLSVL.

The V call is TRBV14, the J call TRBJ2-7; 7 nucleotides line up with TRBD1. Germline-derived CDR1 and CDR2 are SGHDN and FVKESK. Losses at the gene ends were 3 bases for V and 2 bases for J; bases not matched to a gene: 10. The CDR3 runs 16 residues. The CDR3 loop reads CASSQADRVPPYEQYF. CDR3 nucleotide sequence: TGTGCCAGCAGCCAGGCAGACAGGGTGCCTCCCTACGAGCAGTACTTC.

The V and J genes are TRBV4-1 and TRBJ2-1; 10 bases line up with TRBD2. V gave up 0 bases and J gave up 0 bases; unmatched junction bases: 8. This CDR3 region has 19 residues. Germline CDR1 and CDR2: MGHRA and YSYEKL. CDR3 in amino acids: CASSQEGGSGRSSYNEQFF. The CDR3 coding sequence is TGCGCCAGCAGCCAAGAGGGGGGTAGCGGGAGGAGCTCCTACAATGAGCAGTTCTTC.

The CDR3 nucleotides read TGTGCCAGCAGGTGGGACAGAGACGAGCAGTACTTC. Its protein is CASRWDRDEQYF. This chain joins TRBV2 and TRBJ2-7, with 7 nucleotides matching TRBD1. Per the germline V gene, CDR1 is SNHLY and CDR2 is FYNNEI. The CDR3 length is 12 residues. V gave up 6 bases and J gave up 5 bases; unmatched junction bases: 4.

This clone is a singleton in its sample. This sequence joins TRBV4-1 and TRBJ2-2; tentative D call: TRBD1 (6 bases). This CDR3 is 17 amino acids long. Germline V CDR1 and CDR2: MGHRA, YSYEKL. The germline V and J ends were trimmed by 4 bases and 0 bases, with 15 bases remaining between them. The CDR3 sequence is CASSPGTPPSNTGELFF. The CDR3 nucleotides read TGCGCCAGCAGCCCGGGGACACCCCCGTCGAACACCGGGGAGCTGTTTTTT.

The chain carries TRBV18 and TRBJ2-7; TRBD2 is a possible D gene (6 bases). V lost 3 bases, J lost 4 bases, and 19 bases lay in between. The CDR3 has 16 residues. The V gene's germline CDR1 is KGHSH and CDR2 LQKENI. CDR3 loop: CASSPGPAGRNYEQYF. CDR3 DNA: TGTGCCAGCTCACCGGGGCCGGCGGGACGAAATTACGAGCAGTACTTC.

This clone was observed once. The chain joins TRBV18 to TRBJ2-7, with D tentatively TRBD2 (6 bases). The germline CDR1 and CDR2 sequences are KGHSH and LQKENI. Trimming shortened V by 3 bases and J by 0 bases, and 18 bases separated the two germline ends. This CDR3 has 17 amino acids. For the CDR3, the DNA is TGTGCCAGCTCACCCCTATCCGGGACTCTGAGCTCCTACGAGCAGTACTTC. As protein: CASSPLSGTLSSYEQYF.

The chain joins TRBV5-6 to TRBJ2-4, with D possibly TRBD1 on 5 matching bases. Germline V gives CDR1 SGHDT, CDR2 YYEEEE. This CDR3 is built from 13 residues. Trimming left V 5 bases short and J 3 bases short, with 9 bases between. The chain's CDR3 is CASRFRGKNIQYF. As DNA, the CDR3 is TGTGCCAGCAGATTTAGGGGCAAAAACATTCAGTACTTC.

This chain's CDR3 is CASSLGQFLGLAGGRGQFF. Here the CDR3 DNA reads TGCGCCAGCAGCTTGGGACAATTCCTGGGACTAGCGGGAGGGCGCGGGCAGTTCTTC. The chain uses TRBV5-1 and TRBJ2-1, with 16 bases matching TRBD2. The CDR3 sequence is 19 residues long. Germline V gene data show CDR1 as SGHRS and CDR2 as YFSETQ. V gave up 0 bases and J gave up 12 bases; unmatched junction bases: 15.

The J gene is TRBJ2-2, the V gene TRBV9, with 7 nucleotides matching TRBD2. CDR1 SGDLS and CDR2 YYNGEE come from the germline V gene. Trimming cost V 3 bases and J 4 bases; bases outside gene matches: 6. This CDR3 contains 15 residues. DNA of the CDR3: TGTGCCAGCAGCGCGACTAGCCTATCCACCGGGGAGCTGTTTTTT. Its protein is CASSATSLSTGELFF.

The rearrangement uses TRBV30 and TRBJ2-5; TRBD1 aligns across 7 bases. The CDR3 covers 13 residues. CDR1 and CDR2 (germline): GTSNPN, SVGIG (reference sequence). V lost 4 bases to trimming and J lost 4 bases; unmatched junction nucleotides: 6. CDR3 sequence reads: CAWMAGGAETQYF. The CDR3 nucleotides read TGTGCCTGGATGGCAGGGGGAGCAGAGACCCAGTACTTC.